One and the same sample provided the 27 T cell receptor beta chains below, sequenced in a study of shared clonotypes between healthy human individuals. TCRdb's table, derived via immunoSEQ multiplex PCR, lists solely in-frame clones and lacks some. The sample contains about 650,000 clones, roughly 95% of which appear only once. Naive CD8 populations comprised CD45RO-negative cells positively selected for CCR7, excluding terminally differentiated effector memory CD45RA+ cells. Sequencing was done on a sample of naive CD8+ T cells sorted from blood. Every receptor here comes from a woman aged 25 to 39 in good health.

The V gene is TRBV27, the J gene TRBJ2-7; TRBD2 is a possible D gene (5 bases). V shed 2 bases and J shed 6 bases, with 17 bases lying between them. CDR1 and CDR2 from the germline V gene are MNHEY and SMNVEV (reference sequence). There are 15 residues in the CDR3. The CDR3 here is CASSLGSKAEREQYF. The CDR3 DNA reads TGTGCCAGCAGTTTAGGGTCCAAAGCGGAGCGCGAGCAGTACTTC.

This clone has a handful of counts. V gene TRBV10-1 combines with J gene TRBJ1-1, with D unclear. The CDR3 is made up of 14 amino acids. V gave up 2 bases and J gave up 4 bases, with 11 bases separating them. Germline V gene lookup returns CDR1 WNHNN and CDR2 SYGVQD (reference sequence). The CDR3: CASSEAPLGTEAFF. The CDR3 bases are TGCGCCAGCAGTGAGGCCCCTTTGGGCACTGAAGCTTTCTTT.

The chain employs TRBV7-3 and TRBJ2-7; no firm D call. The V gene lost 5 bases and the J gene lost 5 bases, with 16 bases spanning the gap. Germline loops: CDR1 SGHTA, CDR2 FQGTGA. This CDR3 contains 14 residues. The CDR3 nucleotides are TGTGCCAGCAGCCCGAGTTCAAGCATCGACGAGCAGTACTTC. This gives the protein CASSPSSSIDEQYF.

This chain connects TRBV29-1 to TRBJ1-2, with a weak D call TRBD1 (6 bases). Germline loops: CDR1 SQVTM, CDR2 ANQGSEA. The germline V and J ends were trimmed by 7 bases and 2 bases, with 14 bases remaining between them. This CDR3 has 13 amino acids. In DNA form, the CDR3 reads TGCAGCGCCGACCCAGGGGAGAACTATGGCTACACCTTC. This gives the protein CSADPGENYGYTF.

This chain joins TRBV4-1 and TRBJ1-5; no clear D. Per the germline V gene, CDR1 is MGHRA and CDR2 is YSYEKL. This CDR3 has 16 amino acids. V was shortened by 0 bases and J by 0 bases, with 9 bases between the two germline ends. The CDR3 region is CASSQDAHLSNQPQHF. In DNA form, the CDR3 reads TGCGCCAGCAGCCAAGATGCGCACCTTAGCAATCAGCCCCAGCATTTT.

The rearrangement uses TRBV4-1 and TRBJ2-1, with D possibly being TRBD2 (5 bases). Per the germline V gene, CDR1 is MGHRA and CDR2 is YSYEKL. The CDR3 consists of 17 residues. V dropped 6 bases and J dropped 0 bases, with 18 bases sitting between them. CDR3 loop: CASRPELGEASYNEQFF. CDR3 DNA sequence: TGCGCCAGCAGGCCCGAACTCGGGGAAGCCTCCTACAATGAGCAGTTCTTC.

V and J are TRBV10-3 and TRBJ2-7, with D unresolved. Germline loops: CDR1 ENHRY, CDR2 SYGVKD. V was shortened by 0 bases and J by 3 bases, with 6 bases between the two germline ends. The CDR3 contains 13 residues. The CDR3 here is CAISESGNYEQYF. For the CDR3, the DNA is TGTGCCATCAGTGAGTCGGGGAACTACGAGCAGTACTTC.

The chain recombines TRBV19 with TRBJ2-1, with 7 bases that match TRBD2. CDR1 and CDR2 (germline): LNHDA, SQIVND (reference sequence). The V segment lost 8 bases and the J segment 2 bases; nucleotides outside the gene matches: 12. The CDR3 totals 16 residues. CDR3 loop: CASLDSGEGAYNEQFF. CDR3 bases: TGTGCCAGTCTCGATTCCGGGGAGGGCGCCTACAATGAGCAGTTCTTC.

The CDR3 DNA is TGCAGCGTTGAAGCGGGAGGGCCCAATGAGCAGTTCTTC. It yields the protein CSVEAGGPNEQFF. The gene calls are TRBV29-1 and TRBJ2-1; TRBD2 matches at 8 bases. J gave up 6 bases and V 1 base, and 2 bases lay outside the gene matches. CDR1 and CDR2 from the germline V gene are SQVTM and ANQGSEA. This CDR3 is built from 13 residues.

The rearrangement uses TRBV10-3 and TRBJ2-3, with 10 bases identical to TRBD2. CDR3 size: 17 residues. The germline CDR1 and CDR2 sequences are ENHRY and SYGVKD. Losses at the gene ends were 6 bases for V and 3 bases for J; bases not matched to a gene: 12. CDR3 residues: CAISAGILAGFTDTQYF. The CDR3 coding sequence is TGTGCCATCAGCGCCGGAATACTAGCGGGATTTACAGATACGCAGTATTTT.

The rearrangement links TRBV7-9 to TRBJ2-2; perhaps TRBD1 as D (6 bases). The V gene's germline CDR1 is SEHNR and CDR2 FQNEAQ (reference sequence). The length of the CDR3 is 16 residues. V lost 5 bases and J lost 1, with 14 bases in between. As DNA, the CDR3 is TGTGCCAGCAGCCCGGAAGGGACACTGAACACCGGGGAGCTGTTTTTT. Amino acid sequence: CASSPEGTLNTGELFF. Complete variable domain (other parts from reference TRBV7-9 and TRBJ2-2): DTGVSQNPRHKITKRGQNVTFRCDPISEHNRLYWYRQTLGQGPEFLTYFQNEAQLEKSRLLSDRFSAERPKGSFSTLEIQRTEQGDSAMYLCASSPEGTLNTGELFFGEGSRLTVL.

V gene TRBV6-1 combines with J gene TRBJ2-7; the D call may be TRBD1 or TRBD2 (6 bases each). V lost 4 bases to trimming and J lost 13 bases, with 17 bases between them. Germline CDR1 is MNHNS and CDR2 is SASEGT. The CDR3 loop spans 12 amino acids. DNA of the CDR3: TGTGCCAGCAGTGGATGGGACCTGGGGGGCTACTTC. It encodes CASSGWDLGGYF.

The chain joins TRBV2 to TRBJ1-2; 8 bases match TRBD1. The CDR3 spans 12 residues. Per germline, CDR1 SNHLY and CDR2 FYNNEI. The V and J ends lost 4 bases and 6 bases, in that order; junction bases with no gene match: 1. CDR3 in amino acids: CASSGGQDGYTF. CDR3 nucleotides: TGTGCCAGCAGTGGGGGACAGGATGGCTACACCTTC.

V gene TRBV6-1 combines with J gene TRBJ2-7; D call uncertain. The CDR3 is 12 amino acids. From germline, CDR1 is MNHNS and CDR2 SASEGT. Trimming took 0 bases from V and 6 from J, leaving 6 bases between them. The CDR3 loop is CASSEAPGEQYF. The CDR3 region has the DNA TGTGCCAGCAGTGAAGCCCCGGGCGAGCAGTACTTC.

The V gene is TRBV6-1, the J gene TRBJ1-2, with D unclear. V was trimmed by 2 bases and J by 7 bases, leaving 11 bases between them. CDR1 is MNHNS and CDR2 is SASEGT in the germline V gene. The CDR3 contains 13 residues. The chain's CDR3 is CASSETSFFGYTF. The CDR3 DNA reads TGTGCCAGCAGTGAAACTTCGTTTTTTGGCTACACCTTC.

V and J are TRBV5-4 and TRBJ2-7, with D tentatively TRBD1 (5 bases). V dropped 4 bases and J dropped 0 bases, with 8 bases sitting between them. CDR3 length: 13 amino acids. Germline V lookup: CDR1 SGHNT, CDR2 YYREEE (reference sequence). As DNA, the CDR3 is TGTGCCAGCAGCCCAGGGTTCTCCTACGAGCAGTACTTC. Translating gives CASSPGFSYEQYF.

CDR3 sequence: CASSRTQGALNTEAFF. CDR3 coding DNA: TGTGCCAGCAGTCGGACCCAGGGGGCTCTGAACACTGAAGCTTTCTTT. The chain carries TRBV28 and TRBJ1-1; 8 bases match TRBD1. The junction had 8 bases not matched to a gene; V was cut back by 5 bases and J by 0 bases. The germline V gene encodes CDR1 MDHEN and CDR2 SYDVKM. This CDR3 has 16 amino acids.

CDR3 nucleotides: TGTGCCAGCAGCCGTACTAGCGGAAAGTACAATGAGCAGTTCTTC. Translation gives CASSRTSGKYNEQFF. V gene TRBV6-5 combines with J gene TRBJ2-1, with 8 bases fitting TRBD2. The V gene end was trimmed by 6 bases and the J gene end by 4 bases; junction bases not matched to a gene: 8. The length of the CDR3 is 15 residues. Germline CDR1 and CDR2: MNHEY and SVGAGI.

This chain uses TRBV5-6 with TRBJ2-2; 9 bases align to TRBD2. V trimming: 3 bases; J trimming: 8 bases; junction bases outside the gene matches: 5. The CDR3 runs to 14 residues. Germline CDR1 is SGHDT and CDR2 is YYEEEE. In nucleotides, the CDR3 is TGTGCCAGCAGCTCTGGACTAGCGAGGGGGGAGCTGTTTTTT. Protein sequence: CASSSGLARGELFF.

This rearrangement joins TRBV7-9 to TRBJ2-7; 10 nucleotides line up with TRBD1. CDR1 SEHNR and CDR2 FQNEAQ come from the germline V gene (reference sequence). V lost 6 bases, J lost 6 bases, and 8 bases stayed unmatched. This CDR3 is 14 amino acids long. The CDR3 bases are TGTGCCAGCAGAGCCGGGACAGGGGATCTCGAGCAGTACTTC. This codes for CASRAGTGDLEQYF.

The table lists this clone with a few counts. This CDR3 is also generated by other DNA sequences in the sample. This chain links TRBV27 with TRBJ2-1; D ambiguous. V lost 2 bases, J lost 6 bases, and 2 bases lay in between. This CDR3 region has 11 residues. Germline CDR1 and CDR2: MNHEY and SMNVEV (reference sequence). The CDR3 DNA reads TGTGCCAGCAGTTTAGGCAATGAGCAGTTCTTC. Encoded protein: CASSLGNEQFF.

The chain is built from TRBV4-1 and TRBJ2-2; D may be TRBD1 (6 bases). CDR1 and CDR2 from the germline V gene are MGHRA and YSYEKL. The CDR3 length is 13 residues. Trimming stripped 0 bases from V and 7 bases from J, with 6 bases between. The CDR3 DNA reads TGCGCCAGCAGCCAAGACAGGGGCGGGGAGCTGTTTTTT. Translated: CASSQDRGGELFF.

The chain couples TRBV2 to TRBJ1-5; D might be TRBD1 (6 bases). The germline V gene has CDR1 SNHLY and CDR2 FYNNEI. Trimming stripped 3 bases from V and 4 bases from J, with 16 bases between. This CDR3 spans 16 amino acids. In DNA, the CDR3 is TGTGCCAGCAGTGAGGGACAAGGGCCCCTGAATCAGCCCCAGCATTTT. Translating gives CASSEGQGPLNQPQHF.

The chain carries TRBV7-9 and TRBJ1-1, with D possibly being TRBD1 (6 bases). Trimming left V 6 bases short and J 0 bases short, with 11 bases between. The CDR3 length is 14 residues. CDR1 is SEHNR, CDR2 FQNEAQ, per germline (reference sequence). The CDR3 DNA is TGTGCCAGCAGTGTCGGACAGATGAACACTGAAGCTTTCTTT. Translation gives CASSVGQMNTEAFF.

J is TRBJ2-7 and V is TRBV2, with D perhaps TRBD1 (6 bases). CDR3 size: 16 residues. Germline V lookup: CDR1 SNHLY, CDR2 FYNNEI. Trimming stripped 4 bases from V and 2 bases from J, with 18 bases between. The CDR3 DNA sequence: TGTGCCAGCAGTGGGGGACACCTTTACCCTACCTACGAGCAGTACTTC. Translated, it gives CASSGGHLYPTYEQYF. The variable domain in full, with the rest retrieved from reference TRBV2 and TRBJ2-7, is EPEVTQTPSHQVTQMGQEVILRCVPISNHLYFYWYRQILGQKVEFLVSFYNNEISEKSEIFDDQFSVERPDGSNFTLKIRSTKLEDSAMYFCASSGGHLYPTYEQYFGPGTRLTVT.

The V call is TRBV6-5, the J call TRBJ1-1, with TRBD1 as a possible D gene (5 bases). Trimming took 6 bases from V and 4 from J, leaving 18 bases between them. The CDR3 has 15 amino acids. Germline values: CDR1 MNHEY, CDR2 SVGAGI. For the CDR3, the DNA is TGTGCCAGCAGCCCCTCCCGGGGGGGGGTCACTGAAGCTTTCTTT. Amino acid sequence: CASSPSRGGVTEAFF.

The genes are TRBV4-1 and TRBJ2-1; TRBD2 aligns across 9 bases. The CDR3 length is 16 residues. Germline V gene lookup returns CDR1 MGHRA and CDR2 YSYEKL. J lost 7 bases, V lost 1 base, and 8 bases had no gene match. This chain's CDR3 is CASSQGHAGGENEQFF. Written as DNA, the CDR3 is TGCGCCAGCAGCCAAGGGCATGCGGGAGGGGAAAATGAGCAGTTCTTC.